The TCR beta chain under discussion was sequenced for a study of graft-versus-host responses after intestinal transplantation. The CDR3 has 16 residues. The germline V gene encodes CDR1 SGHNT and CDR2 YENEEA. Trimming took 11 bases from V and 1 from J, leaving 23 bases between them. Only in-frame clones appear in the TCRdb table, and some are missing; sequencing was by immunoSEQ multiplex PCR. The repertoire consists of around 25,000 clones, with 35% to 50% occurring once and the leading ten covering over 0.55%. The TCR originated in a human patient who received an intestinal transplant. The sequenced sample was alloreactive CD4+ T cells from a mixed lymphocyte reaction culture, obtained before intestinal transplant. The subset denotes: CFSE-low proliferating T cells sorted from approximately six-day pre-transplant mixed lymphocyte reaction (GvH or HvG direction). The chain is built from TRBV11-3 and TRBJ1-1; a weak D match, TRBD1 (5 bases). The CDR3, as DNA: TGTGCCCGGTGGGGGGGTGTGGAGATGGGGAACACTGAAGCTTTCTTT. Translated, it gives CARWGGVEMGNTEAFF. Full variable domain (remainder filled in from reference TRBV11-3 and TRBJ1-1): EAGVVQSPRYKIIEKKQPVAFWCNPISGHNTLYWYLQNLGQGPELLIRYENEEAVDDSQLPKDRFSAERLKGVDSTLKIQPAELGDSAVYLCARWGGVEMGNTEAFFGQGTRLTVV.